Sequencing of this TCR beta chain was carried out in a study of blood T cell repertoires in COVID-19. Looking at the study overall: Sites across the United States, Italy and Spain contributed samples from acute and convalescent COVID-19.

Original processing methods: Estimation of nucleated cell counts was performed using reference gene primer amplification. Method: immunoSEQ multiplex PCR; TCRdb's copy keeps in-frame clones and lacks some. That table furnishes V, J and clone size, whereas the DNA furnished D and trimming. The sample shows 30,000 to 40,000 clones, around 85% of them seen only once. V was clipped by 0 bases and J by 4 bases, with 11 bases between them. CDR1 is SGHRS and CDR2 is YFSETQ in the germline V gene. The CDR3 length is 14 residues. This chain uses TRBV5-1 with TRBJ2-7; TRBD2 might be the D (5 bases). This clonotype originated in a woman at least 80 years old with active or convalescent COVID-19. Sequencing used peripheral blood. The CDR3 spells CASSLAGREYEQYF. The CDR3 coding sequence is TGCGCCAGCAGCTTGGCCGGAAGGGAGTACGAGCAGTACTTC.